Presented here are 2 T cell receptor beta chains from one specimen sequenced in a study of beta chain features in type 1 diabetes. As every portion of the isolated RNA was reverse transcribed, the sequencing read expressed TCRB transcripts. The repertoire was sequenced with immunoSEQ multiplex PCR; TCRdb's copy has only in-frame clones and lacks some. The table has about 290,000 clones, 8% seen once. Input material: central memory CD4+ T cells from blood. Receptors were obtained from a woman younger than 35 in good health.

This chain uses TRBV7-2 with TRBJ2-5; 12 bases map to TRBD2. The germline V gene encodes CDR1 SGHTA and CDR2 FQGNSA. V dropped 2 bases and J dropped 6; count of bases not matched to a gene: 10. The CDR3 extends over 17 amino acids. CDR3 bases: TGTGCCAGCAGCTTACACGCTAGCGGGGGGGAGGGAAAGACCCAGTACTTC. Translated, it gives CASSLHASGGEGKTQYF.

This clone was detected a few times. The V and J genes are TRBV5-8 and TRBJ2-5; D is undetermined. This CDR3 has 13 residues. V was pared by 4 bases and J by 2 bases, with 9 bases between. In germline, CDR1 is SGHTS, CDR2 YDEGEE. CDR3 in DNA: TGTGCCAGCAGCCGAGCTTTGCAAGAGACCCAGTACTTC. This translates into CASSRALQETQYF.